This entry lists 28 T cell receptor beta chains sequenced from one sample in a study of CD8+CD57+ T cells in acquired aplastic anemia (dated by TCRdb to the late 2010s). The sample was run on an Illumina HiSeq 2000. TCR beta VDJ combination and CDR3 sequence profiling used genomic DNA as the template. In-frame beta chains were kept once TCRdb had trimmed the public reads at Q25 with fastp and called clones with MiXCR. One record per CDR3 amino acid sequence lists the most common genes and DNA. The sample table lists some 150,000 distinct CDR3 sequences, 41% of them with a count of one. The ten largest clones add up to 8% to 9% of the sample. Sequenced: sorted CD4+, CD8+, or CD8+CD57+ T cells (not recorded which) from PBMCs. The receptors were sampled from a human donor in good health, serving as a control.

Regarding this clonotype: A much larger clone lies a single base off, so this may be a read error. The genes are TRBV6-1 and TRBJ2-7, with 7 positions matching TRBD1. The V gene's germline CDR1 is MNHNS and CDR2 SASEGT. The CDR3 spans 14 residues. This CDR3 is CASSLEGQSYGQYF. The CDR3 DNA reads TGTGCCAGCAGCCTTGAGGGACAGTCCTACGGGCAGTACTTC.

This clonotype has only one observation. The chain couples TRBV19 to TRBJ1-5; D is undetermined. Trimming removed 7 bases at V and 1 base at J, with 14 bases between. CDR3 length equals 15 residues. Germline V gene data show CDR1 as LNHDA and CDR2 as SQIVND (reference sequence). CDR3: CASNNLMGSNQPQHF. CDR3 coding DNA: TGTGCCAGTAATAATCTGATGGGAAGCAATCAGCCCCAGCATTTT.

This clonotype was counted at least ten times. The genes are TRBV5-5 and TRBJ1-1; D possibly corresponds to TRBD1 (5 bases). The germline V and J ends were trimmed by 5 bases and 1 base, with 12 bases remaining between them. The CDR3 sequence is 14 residues long. Germline-derived CDR1 and CDR2 are SGHKS and YYEKEE (reference sequence). This CDR3 is CASRQTDSNTEAFF. Written as DNA, the CDR3 is TGTGCCAGCAGGCAGACAGATTCGAACACTGAAGCTTTCTTT. Complete variable domain (other parts from reference TRBV5-5 and TRBJ1-1): DAGVTQSPTHLIKTRGQQVTLRCSPISGHKSVSWYQQVLGQGPQFIFQYYEKEERGRGNFPDRFSARQFPNYSSELNVNALLLGDSALYLCASRQTDSNTEAFFGQGTRLTVV.

The chain employs TRBV28 and TRBJ1-2; tentative D call: TRBD1 (5 bases). The ends were cut back, 4 bases at V and 8 bases at J, with 17 bases in the middle. Germline CDR1 and CDR2: MDHEN and SYDVKM. This CDR3 is 14 amino acids long. CDR3 region: CASSSGQGRWGYTF. The CDR3 bases are TGTGCCAGCAGTTCGGGGCAGGGAAGGTGGGGCTACACCTTC.

CDR3 DNA: TGTGCCACCAGTGATTGGGACCCCTATGGCTACACCTTC. Its protein product is CATSDWDPYGYTF. The chain uses TRBV24-1 and TRBJ1-2, with D maybe TRBD1 (5 bases). The CDR3 is made up of 13 amino acids. In germline, CDR1 is KGHDR, CDR2 SFDVKD. V was trimmed by 2 bases and J by 4 bases, leaving 7 bases between them.

There are many counts of this clonotype. The gene calls are TRBV10-3 and TRBJ2-7; D perhaps matches TRBD1 (6 bases). Germline values: CDR1 ENHRY, CDR2 SYGVKD. The CDR3 covers 14 residues. Trimming cost V 10 bases and J 3 bases, with 19 bases left between them. This CDR3 reads CASSDQGFGYEQYF. In nucleotides, the CDR3 is TGTGCCAGCTCAGACCAGGGGTTCGGCTACGAGCAGTACTTC.

This chain joins TRBV5-6 and TRBJ1-5; tentative D call: TRBD1 (6 bases). CDR1 is SGHDT, CDR2 YYEEEE, per germline. V lost 4 bases and J lost 6, with 23 bases in between. This CDR3 comprises 17 residues. Here the CDR3 DNA reads TGTGCCAGCAGCCTCCGGATAGGGACAAAGGCTTCTCAGCCCCAGCATTTT. Encoded protein: CASSLRIGTKASQPQHF.

The table lists this clonotype with many counts. The chain carries TRBV10-2 and TRBJ1-1; TRBD1 might be the D (5 bases). Germline values: CDR1 WSHSY, CDR2 SAAADI. Trimming took 3 bases from V and 7 from J, leaving 15 bases between them. The CDR3 runs to 14 residues. The CDR3 nucleotides are TGCGCCAGCAGTGACGAGGGGAGGTATGGTGAAGCTTTCTTT. This gives the protein CASSDEGRYGEAFF.

This clonotype has at least ten counts. V gene TRBV24-1 combines with J gene TRBJ2-1; 12 positions match TRBD1. J gave up 3 bases and V 5 bases, and 16 bases lay outside the gene matches. This CDR3 spans 20 amino acids. Germline assignment: CDR1 KGHDR and CDR2 SFDVKD. The CDR3 reads CATSASPGQGAASNYNEQFF. Written as DNA, the CDR3 is TGTGCCACCAGTGCTTCACCGGGACAGGGGGCGGCTTCGAACTACAATGAGCAGTTCTTC.

This clonotype appeared many times. The V call is TRBV7-6, the J call TRBJ2-1; 10 bases align to TRBD2. In germline, CDR1 is SGHVS, CDR2 FNYEAQ. CDR3 length: 19 amino acids. Trimming cost V 1 base and J 0 bases; bases outside gene matches: 9. The CDR3 loop is CASSLVGLAAPSSYNEQFF. DNA for the CDR3: TGTGCCAGCAGCTTAGTCGGACTAGCGGCCCCGAGCTCCTACAATGAGCAGTTCTTC.

As for this clonotype: Since no conserved phenylalanine or tryptophan closes the CDR3, a read error is the likely cause. This chain uses TRBV29-1 with TRBJ1-1; the D gene is possibly TRBD1 (5 bases). The CDR3 is 12 amino acids. The germline CDR1 and CDR2 sequences are SQVTM and ANQGSEA. CDR3 sequence: CGAEGKYTEAFL. CDR3 DNA sequence: TGCGGCGCCGAGGGGAAGTACACTGAAGCTTTCCTT.

The V gene is TRBV11-2, the J gene TRBJ2-1, with TRBD2 matching over 13 bases. The germline V gene has CDR1 SGHAT and CDR2 FQNNGV. V was pared by 3 bases and J by 4 bases, with 3 bases of the junction left unmatched. The CDR3 covers 16 residues. The CDR3 protein is CASSFTGLAGYNEQFF. CDR3 in DNA: TGTGCCAGCAGCTTCACGGGACTAGCGGGATACAATGAGCAGTTCTTC.

The V call is TRBV5-1, the J call TRBJ2-1; a possible D gene is TRBD2 (6 bases). The CDR3 runs to 15 residues. The V gene lost 3 bases and the J gene lost 4 bases, with 14 bases spanning the gap. Germline V gene lookup returns CDR1 SGHRS and CDR2 YFSETQ. The CDR3 is CASSWGTGGYNEQFF. For the CDR3, the DNA is TGCGCCAGCAGCTGGGGGACTGGGGGGTACAATGAGCAGTTCTTC.

This clonotype was seen many times. V gene TRBV20-1 combines with J gene TRBJ2-1, with a possible D match to TRBD2 (5 bases). This CDR3 contains 13 residues. Per germline, CDR1 DFQATT and CDR2 SNEGSKA (reference sequence). Trimming shortened V by 3 bases and J by 5 bases, and 11 bases separated the two germline ends. DNA for the CDR3: TGCAGTGCTAGCGGGCTAGCCAACAATGAGCAGTTCTTC. This sequence encodes CSASGLANNEQFF.

This clonotype was seen repeatedly, ten times or more. The chain uses TRBV24-1 and TRBJ2-7; 9 nucleotides agree with TRBD1. CDR3 size: 15 residues. The junction had 8 bases not matched to a gene; V was cut back by 4 bases and J by 5 bases. Germline V gives CDR1 KGHDR, CDR2 SFDVKD. CDR3 protein: CATSEAQGALDEQYF. In DNA, the CDR3 is TGTGCCACCAGTGAAGCACAGGGGGCCCTCGACGAGCAGTACTTC.

This clonotype has at least ten counts. The chain couples TRBV5-1 to TRBJ1-2; D is perhaps TRBD1 (5 bases). The V gene's germline CDR1 is SGHRS and CDR2 YFSETQ. V lost 2 bases to trimming and J lost 8 bases, with 13 bases between them. The CDR3 contains 13 residues. CDR3 in amino acids: CASSFEGLRGYTF. For the CDR3, the DNA is TGCGCCAGCAGCTTCGAGGGGCTCAGAGGCTACACCTTC.

This clonotype was observed a few times. The rearrangement links TRBV6-2 or TRBV6-3 to TRBJ2-3; 9 positions agree with TRBD1. There are 20 residues in the CDR3. Per the germline V gene, CDR1 is MNHEY and CDR2 is SVGEGT. Germline trimming cut 1 base from V and 6 bases from J; bases unmatched to any gene: 20. In nucleotides, the CDR3 is TGTGCCAGCAGTTACTACCCCCATTCGTTCCGACAGGGGGAGAGGGATACGCAGTATTTT. Translation: CASSYYPHSFRQGERDTQYF.

The chain has TRBV7-9 and TRBJ2-7, with TRBD1 matching 8 bases. The length of the CDR3 is 13 residues. Germline loops: CDR1 SEHNR, CDR2 FQNEAQ (reference sequence). J lost 3 bases, V lost 6 bases, and 4 bases had no gene match. DNA for the CDR3: TGTGCCAGCAGGACGGACAGGGACTACGAGCAGTACTTC. Translating it yields CASRTDRDYEQYF. Supplemented by reference TRBV7-9 and TRBJ2-7, the full variable domain reads DTGVSQNPRHKITKRGQNVTFRCDPISEHNRLYWYRQTLGQGPEFLTYFQNEAQLEKSRLLSDRFSAERPKGSFSTLEIQRTEQGDSAMYLCASRTDRDYEQYFGPGTRLTVT.

This chain connects TRBV20-1 to TRBJ2-1; 7 positions match TRBD2. V lost 0 bases, J lost 5 bases, and 10 bases stayed unmatched. CDR3 length: 16 residues. The V gene's germline CDR1 is DFQATT and CDR2 SNEGSKA (reference sequence). Here the CDR3 DNA reads TGCAGTGCTAGAGATGGGGTGGCGGGAGATCACAATGAGCAGTTCTTC. Amino acid sequence: CSARDGVAGDHNEQFF.

This clonotype has ten or more counts. The rearrangement uses TRBV7-2 and TRBJ2-5, with D perhaps matching TRBD1 (6 bases). The CDR3 runs 13 residues. The V and J ends lost 5 bases and 1 base respectively, with 8 bases between them. Per the germline V gene, CDR1 is SGHTA and CDR2 is FQGNSA. The CDR3 DNA follows: TGTGCCAGCAGCGGACAGTCCCAAGAGACCCAGTACTTC. Residues: CASSGQSQETQYF.

This clonotype has at least ten counts. The chain links TRBV6-6 to TRBJ1-1; D uncertain. Germline CDR1 and CDR2: MNHNY and SVGAGI (reference sequence). The CDR3 contains 12 residues. Trimming took 0 bases from V and 3 from J, leaving 2 bases between them. This CDR3 is CASSYSDTEAFF. In DNA, the CDR3 is TGTGCCAGCAGTTACTCGGACACTGAAGCTTTCTTT.

There are a few counts of this clonotype. CDR3 protein: CASIPGGQGADGYTF. Here the CDR3 DNA reads TGTGCCAGCATCCCCGGTGGGCAGGGGGCCGATGGCTACACCTTC. The genes are TRBV7-9 and TRBJ1-2; 8 bases are shared with TRBD1. After removal of 7 bases from V and 6 bases from J, the junction contained 13 bases not matched to a gene. Germline V gene data show CDR1 as SEHNR and CDR2 as FQNEAQ (reference sequence). This CDR3 comprises 15 residues.

J is TRBJ2-7 and V is TRBV7-3; D is unresolved. CDR3 size: 13 residues. The germline gives CDR1 SGHTA, CDR2 FQGTGA. V lost 1 base to trimming and J lost 5 bases, with 9 bases between them. The CDR3 sequence is CASSLKGSDEQYF. Here the CDR3 DNA reads TGTGCCAGCAGCTTAAAGGGTTCCGACGAGCAGTACTTC.

This clonotype was counted a few times. The CDR3 spells CASRQGLGQPQHF. DNA of the CDR3: TGTGCCAGTAGACAGGGGTTGGGCCAGCCCCAGCATTTT. This chain joins TRBV7-3 and TRBJ1-5, with TRBD1 matching over 8 bases. Per the germline V gene, CDR1 is SGHTA and CDR2 is FQGTGA. The CDR3 loop spans 13 amino acids. V was pared by 9 bases and J by 7 bases, with 8 bases of the junction left unmatched.

This clonotype came up many times. The chain employs TRBV6-5 and TRBJ1-6, with 10 bases lining up with TRBD1. The germline V gene encodes CDR1 MNHEY and CDR2 SVGAGI. This CDR3 comprises 15 residues. With V trimmed by 2 bases and J by 9 bases, 4 bases remained unmatched. CDR3 nucleotide sequence: TGTGCCAGCAGTTACGAGGGACAGGGGATTTCACCCCTCCACTTT. Translated, it gives CASSYEGQGISPLHF.

Many counts were recorded for this clonotype. The chain uses TRBV5-1 and TRBJ2-1, with 7 bases fitting TRBD2. V dropped 4 bases and J dropped 8; count of bases not matched to a gene: 9. The CDR3 totals 14 residues. CDR1 is SGHRS, CDR2 YFSETQ, per germline. The DNA of the CDR3 is TGCGCCAGCAGCATGACTAGCCCAGGACATGAGCAGTTCTTC. Encoded protein: CASSMTSPGHEQFF.

This clonotype was seen many times. The rearrangement uses TRBV30 and TRBJ1-2, with D maybe TRBD1 (5 bases). This CDR3 region has 14 residues. V dropped 4 bases and J dropped 4 bases, with 16 bases sitting between them. CDR1 is GTSNPN and CDR2 is SVGIG in the germline V gene (reference sequence). CDR3 loop: CAWNGAGQPYGYTF. CDR3 bases: TGTGCCTGGAACGGGGCGGGGCAGCCCTATGGCTACACCTTC.

This clonotype occurred many times. This chain joins TRBV5-1 and TRBJ1-1; D gene ambiguous. The CDR3 loop spans 13 amino acids. The germline CDR1 and CDR2 sequences are SGHRS and YFSETQ. Trimming took 0 bases from V and 1 from J, leaving 4 bases between them. CDR3 coding DNA: TGCGCCAGCAGCTTGGGACCGAACACTGAAGCTTTCTTT. It is translated as CASSLGPNTEAFF.